The clone carrying this T cell receptor (beta chain) was seen a handful of times. The data stem from a study of cytomegalovirus exposure and HLA in healthy donors. CDR1 and CDR2 (germline): SGDLS, YYNGEE. Between the trimmed V and J ends, which lost 4 bases and 6 bases, there was a span of 13 bases. The CDR3 runs to 14 residues. The study ran its PCR with 60 Vbeta and 13 Jbeta primers. Libraries were prepared by immunoSEQ multiplex PCR; TCRdb keeps only in-frame clonotypes and omits some of them. The repertoire holds roughly 160,000 clones, with 75% to 85% as singletons. The chain combines TRBV9 with TRBJ2-2; D might be TRBD1 (6 bases). What was sequenced was PBMCs. This receptor was obtained from a man younger than 40 in good health and CMV-seronegative. CDR3 in DNA: TGTGCCAGCAGCTTAGTACAGGGCCCCGGGGAGCTGTTTTTT. As protein: CASSLVQGPGELFF.